A single sample gave rise to the 21 T cell receptor beta chains below, sequenced in a study of regulatory T cells in long-lasting Graves disease. Time point: persistent/refractory GD, antithyroid drugs over 5 years with positive TRAb. The TCR library was made from RNA that had been extracted from PBMCs in TRIzol. Construction of the TCR beta libraries employed iRepertoire HTBI primers in conjunction with Arm-PCR of CDR3 regions. TCRdb passed the multiplex PCR reads through MiXCR, listing each CDR3 protein once. The sample includes 430,000 or so distinct CDR3 sequences, roughly 23% seen only once; the top ten take roughly an eighth. Sequencing used peripheral blood mononuclear cells (PBMCs), obtained when the disease was refractory, from a patient treated with antithyroid drugs. The receptor set was obtained from a female donor with Graves disease.

The gene calls are TRBV11-2 and TRBJ1-1; TRBD1 might be the D (5 bases). The germline V gene encodes CDR1 SGHAT and CDR2 FQNNGV. V lost 2 bases, J lost 4 bases, and 8 bases lay in between. The CDR3 is 13 amino acids. The CDR3 sequence: CASSLSRVTEAFF. Written as DNA, the CDR3 is TGTGCCAGCAGCTTATCCAGGGTCACTGAAGCTTTCTTT. Variable domain in full (rest from reference TRBV11-2 and TRBJ1-1): EAGVAQSPRYKIIEKRQSVAFWCNPISGHATLYWYQQILGQGPKLLIQFQNNGVVDDSQLPKDRFSAERLKGVDSTLKIQPAKLEDSAVYLCASSLSRVTEAFFGQGTRLTVV.

This clonotype was detected ten times or more. One end of the junction does not line up with germline, which may come from a read error. The gene calls are TRBV3-1 and TRBJ1-5, with 7 bases aligning to TRBD1. The CDR3 length is 15 residues. Germline V gene data show CDR1 as LGHDT and CDR2 as YNNKEL (reference sequence). CDR3 DNA: TGTGCCAGCAGTCAAGACAGGGCTAGCAATCAGCCCCAGCATTTT. Residues: CASSQDRASNQPQHF. The entire variable domain, with the rest obtained from reference TRBV3-1 and TRBJ1-5, is as follows: DTAVSQTPKYLVTQMGNDKSIKCEQNLGHDTMYWYKQDSKKFLKIMFSYNNKELIINETVPNRFSPKSPDKAHLNLHINSLELGDSAVYFCASSQDRASNQPQHFGDGTRLSIL.

The chain employs TRBV5-1 and TRBJ2-4, with 7 bases aligning to TRBD1. J lost 8 bases, V lost 6 bases, and 11 bases had no gene match. The CDR3 contains 14 residues. CDR1 SGHRS and CDR2 YFSETQ come from the germline V gene. In DNA, the CDR3 is TGCGCCAGCAAGTCTGCACAGGGGTCCGACATTCAGTACTTC. This sequence encodes CASKSAQGSDIQYF.

In regard to this clonotype: Being one base from a much bigger clone, this may be a read error. CDR3 bases: TGCAGTGCTAGGGGACTAGCGGGAGAAGAGACCCAGTACTTC. It is translated as CSARGLAGEETQYF. The rearrangement joins TRBV20-1 to TRBJ2-5; 14 nucleotides agree with TRBD2. The CDR3 extends over 14 amino acids. The germline gives CDR1 DFQATT, CDR2 SNEGSKA (reference sequence). J lost 3 bases, V lost 3 bases, and 0 bases had no gene match.

This clonotype was observed at least ten times. This rearrangement joins TRBV5-1 to TRBJ2-6; D is unresolved. Trimming cost V 4 bases and J 3 bases, with 5 bases left between them. The CDR3 loop spans 13 amino acids. Germline CDR1 is SGHRS and CDR2 is YFSETQ. CDR3 sequence (DNA): TGCGCCAGCAGCCTGCTTGGGGCCAACGTCCTGACTTTC. It yields the protein CASSLLGANVLTF.

On this clonotype: Germline is not matched at one junction end, which may reflect a read error. The chain combines TRBV20-1 with TRBJ2-5; 9 nucleotides match TRBD2. The CDR3 has 13 amino acids. Germline-derived CDR1 and CDR2 are DFQATT and SNEGSKA (reference sequence). CDR3 sequence: CAGLAGRQEIQYF. CDR3 bases: TGCGCGGGGCTAGCGGGACGACAAGAGATCCAGTACTTC.

This clonotype was seen at least ten times. The J gene is TRBJ2-7, the V gene TRBV28, with TRBD2 identical over 13 bases. V lost 5 bases and J lost 10; bases outside the gene matches: 14. Looked up from germline, CDR1 is MDHEN and CDR2 is SYDVKM. The CDR3 spans 16 residues. Written as DNA, the CDR3 is TGTGCCAGCAGTCCCGGGACTAGCGGGAACCAAGCCCCCCAGTACTTC. It translates to CASSPGTSGNQAPQYF. The complete variable domain, with remaining parts taken from reference TRBV28 and TRBJ2-7, reads DVKVTQSSRYLVKRTGEKVFLECVQDMDHENMFWYRQDPGLGLRLIYFSYDVKMKEKGDIPEGYSVSREKKERFSLILESASTNQTSMYLCASSPGTSGNQAPQYFGPGTRLTVT.

This clonotype has ten or more counts. V usage is TRBV7-9 and J usage is TRBJ1-4, with TRBD1 matching over 7 bases. The CDR3 is made up of 13 amino acids. The germline CDR1 and CDR2 sequences are SEHNR and FQNEAQ (reference sequence). V gave up 4 bases and J gave up 11 bases; unmatched junction bases: 7. The CDR3 here is CASSSDRAVKLFF. CDR3 bases: TGTGCCAGCAGCTCCGACAGGGCGGTCAAACTGTTTTTT.

This clonotype was seen many times. The chain couples TRBV11-2 to TRBJ2-6, with unresolved D. In germline, CDR1 is SGHAT, CDR2 FQNNGV. The CDR3 totals 16 residues. Trimming left V 1 base short and J 0 bases short, with 7 bases between. The CDR3 here is CASSLAPFSGANVLTF. CDR3 nucleotide sequence: TGTGCCAGCAGCTTAGCACCCTTCTCTGGGGCCAACGTCCTGACTTTC.

A single count supports this clonotype. The V call is TRBV5-1, the J call TRBJ2-7; D is undetermined. The length of the CDR3 is 17 residues. Trimming cost V 1 base and J 2 bases, with 19 bases left between them. Germline CDR1 reads SGHRS; CDR2 reads YFSETQ. The CDR3 region has the DNA TGCGCCAGCAGCTTGTTTTTCTCTGAGGATTACCCCTACGAGCAGTACTTC. It specifies CASSLFFSEDYPYEQYF.

This clonotype was seen many times. This rearrangement joins TRBV20-1 to TRBJ1-2, with a tentative D call TRBD1 (6 bases). The V end lost 2 bases, the J end lost 0 bases, and 10 bases lay between the germline ends. This CDR3 spans 14 amino acids. CDR1 DFQATT and CDR2 SNEGSKA come from the germline V gene (reference sequence). CDR3 nucleotides: TGCAGTGCTAGACCTAACAGGGCTAACTATGGCTACACCTTC. This translates into CSARPNRANYGYTF.

This clonotype was counted at least ten times. This chain links TRBV27 with TRBJ1-1, with unresolved D. Trimming took 3 bases from V and 0 from J, leaving 8 bases between them. This CDR3 spans 14 amino acids. Germline assignment: CDR1 MNHEY and CDR2 SMNVEV (reference sequence). The CDR3 DNA is TGTGCCAGCAGTTTGACCCTGATGAACACTGAAGCTTTCTTT. Its translation: CASSLTLMNTEAFF.

This clonotype came up many times. V gene TRBV7-6 combines with J gene TRBJ2-5; D remains unclear. V lost 2 bases and J 1 base, leaving 8 bases between the germline ends. The germline gives CDR1 SGHVS, CDR2 FNYEAQ. This CDR3 spans 14 amino acids. The CDR3 nucleotides read TGTGCCAGCAGCTTATTCAGCGCCCAAGAGACCCAGTACTTC. Its translation is CASSLFSAQETQYF.

Many counts were recorded for this clonotype. The CDR3 nucleotides are TGTGCCAGCAGTTTAGAGGCGGCGTCCTACGAGCAGTACTTC. It codes for CASSLEAASYEQYF. The V gene is TRBV28, the J gene TRBJ2-7, with D unresolved. The CDR3 is 14 amino acids. V shed 2 bases and J shed 1 base, with 9 bases lying between them. Germline lookup yields CDR1 MDHEN and CDR2 SYDVKM.

Notes on this clonotype: Being one base from a much bigger clone, this may be a read error. This sequence joins TRBV2 and TRBJ2-1; 8 positions agree with TRBD1. The closer fit of TRBJ2-7 to the DNA end suggests the J call may be wrong. This CDR3 is 16 amino acids long. Germline V gene data show CDR1 as SNHLY and CDR2 as FYNNEI. The CDR3 nucleotides are TGTGCCAGCACCAACTCCGCGGACAGGGTGGTAATCGAGCAGTACTTC. The encoded protein is CASTNSADRVVIEQYF.

This clonotype came up a few times. CDR3 sequence (DNA): TGTGCCAGCAGTCGGGACAGGTTGACCTACGAGCAGTACTTC. This translates into CASSRDRLTYEQYF. The genes are TRBV27 and TRBJ2-7; 8 nucleotides agree with TRBD1. V shed 5 bases, J shed 2 bases, and the junction held 5 bases outside the gene matches. Germline assignment: CDR1 MNHEY and CDR2 SMNVEV (reference sequence). This CDR3 comprises 14 residues.

This clonotype showed up many times. V usage is TRBV15 and J usage is TRBJ1-2; possible D gene TRBD1, 6 bases. Germline V gene lookup returns CDR1 LNHNV and CDR2 YYDKDF (reference sequence). V lost 1 base to trimming and J lost 0 bases, with 12 bases between them. The CDR3 spans 16 residues. This CDR3 reads CATSRALTGANYGYTF. The CDR3, as DNA: TGTGCCACCAGCAGAGCCCTGACAGGAGCTAACTATGGCTACACCTTC. Looking up the rest from reference TRBV15 and TRBJ1-2 gives the full variable domain: DAMVIQNPRYQVTQFGKPVTLSCSQTLNHNVMYWYQQKSSQAPKLLFHYYDKDFNNEADTPDNFQSRRPNTSFCFLDIRSPGLGDTAMYLCATSRALTGANYGYTFGSGTRLTVV.

The chain uses TRBV20-1 and TRBJ2-7, with 9 positions matching TRBD1. This CDR3 has 18 residues. CDR1 is DFQATT and CDR2 is SNEGSKA in the germline V gene (reference sequence). After removal of 1 base from V and 2 bases from J, the junction contained 15 bases not matched to a gene. CDR3 sequence: CSARGADRGFFPPYEQYF. Written as DNA, the CDR3 is TGCAGTGCTAGAGGCGCGGACAGGGGTTTTTTTCCTCCCTACGAGCAGTACTTC.

The chain uses TRBV11-2 and TRBJ1-4; the D gene is possibly TRBD1 (6 bases). The V end lost 4 bases, the J end lost 0 bases, and 9 bases lay between the germline ends. This CDR3 region has 15 residues. Germline CDR1 reads SGHAT; CDR2 reads FQNNGV. The CDR3 DNA sequence: TGTGCCAGCAGCTGGGGACATTCAACTAATGAAAAACTGTTTTTT. Residues: CASSWGHSTNEKLFF.

Many counts were recorded for this clonotype. The genes are TRBV7-9 and TRBJ2-7, with D unclear. The germline V gene has CDR1 SEHNR and CDR2 FQNEAQ (reference sequence). V was trimmed by 2 bases and J by 6 bases, leaving 11 bases between them. The CDR3 has 13 residues. CDR3 residues: CASSLSPGTEQYF. The CDR3 bases are TGTGCCAGCAGCTTATCCCCCGGTACCGAGCAGTACTTC. Full variable domain (outside the CDR3, taken from reference TRBV7-9 and TRBJ2-7): DTGVSQNPRHKITKRGQNVTFRCDPISEHNRLYWYRQTLGQGPEFLTYFQNEAQLEKSRLLSDRFSAERPKGSFSTLEIQRTEQGDSAMYLCASSLSPGTEQYFGPGTRLTVT.

This clonotype was recorded many times. This chain connects TRBV28 to TRBJ1-2; D may be TRBD1 (6 bases). Per germline, CDR1 MDHEN and CDR2 SYDVKM. The CDR3 spans 14 residues. V lost 7 bases and J 9 bases, leaving 21 bases between the germline ends. CDR3 region: CASTGESRGVSYTF. As DNA, the CDR3 is TGTGCCAGCACTGGAGAAAGTAGGGGGGTTAGCTACACCTTC.